The rows below give T cell receptor beta chains drawn from one sample of a study of cytomegalovirus exposure and HLA in healthy donors. The protocol was immunoSEQ multiplex PCR, while the TCRdb copy is restricted to in-frame clones and leaves out a portion. The sample contains fewer than 200,000 clones, approximately 86% of which appear only once. The sample comprised PBMCs. The receptors here all came from a woman under 30 in good health and CMV-seronegative. Both conserved end residues are part of each CDR3. Fields, in order: J gene, V gene, clone size, D gene, CDR3 DNA, CDR3 protein. A D gene is named only where the DNA matches it firmly. Some rows have no size entry. The others give once, few or many, or a class for an expanded clone.

>TRBJ2-7|TRBV7-9|.|.
TGTGCCAGCAGCTTCGGCCGGGACTACGAGCAGTACTTC
CASSFGRDYEQYF
>TRBJ2-3|TRBV2|.|.
TGTGCCAGCATTCGCGGTGGGACAAGCACAGATACGCAGTATTTT
CASIRGGTSTDTQYF
>TRBJ2-3|TRBV14|.|.
TGTGCCAGCAGCGCGCAGGATATTAGCACAGATACGCAGTATTTT
CASSAQDISTDTQYF
>TRBJ2-5|TRBV19|.|.
TGTGCCAGTAGTATAGGGCCTTACCAAGAGACCCAGTACTTC
CASSIGPYQETQYF
>TRBJ1-1|TRBV18|.|TRBD1
TGTGCCAGCTCAGGGGACAGGAGGGTTTGGACTGAAGCTTTCTTT
CASSGDRRVWTEAFF
>TRBJ1-5|TRBV4-3|.|.
TGCGCCAGCACCCCGGACAGACATAGCAATCAGCCCCAGCATTTT
CASTPDRHSNQPQHF
>TRBJ2-1|TRBV5-1|.|TRBD1
TGCGCCAGTTCCCGGGACAGGGGTTACAATGAGCAGTTCTTC
CASSRDRGYNEQFF
>TRBJ1-2|TRBV10-3|.|TRBD1
TGTGCCCACCGTCAGGGGGAAACGGAAGGCTACACCTTC
CAHRQGETEGYTF
>TRBJ2-1|TRBV4-2|.|TRBD2
TGTGCCAGCCGGGATTCTAGCGGGAGGGACAATGAGCAGTTCTTC
CASRDSSGRDNEQFF
>TRBJ2-1|TRBV10-3|.|.
TGTGCCATCTCCTACCCCCCATCCTACAATGAGCAGTTCTTC
CAISYPPSYNEQFF
>TRBJ1-2|TRBV5-6|.|.
TGTGCCAGCAGCCTGGTTGACGGGGGCTATGGCTACACCTTC
CASSLVDGGYGYTF
>TRBJ1-1|TRBV12-5|.|.
TGTGCTAGTGGTTTGAAGCAGAACACTGAAGCTTTCTTT
CASGLKQNTEAFF
>TRBJ2-4|TRBV5-6|.|TRBD1
TGTGCCAGCCGTGGGAATGGACAGGGAAACATTCAGTACTTC
CASRGNGQGNIQYF
>TRBJ1-6|TRBV11-2|few|TRBD1
TGTGCCAGCAGGCCGAGGGGGACAGGGGACATTAATTCACCCCTCCACTTT
CASRPRGTGDINSPLHF
>TRBJ1-5|TRBV19|once|.
TGTGCCAGTACCGGGGGGTACGGATATAGCAATCAGCCCCAGCATTTT
CASTGGYGYSNQPQHF
>TRBJ1-1|TRBV6-5|.|.
TGTGCCAGCAGTTATAGGGGAAAAGGGTCCACTGAAGCTTTCTTT
CASSYRGKGSTEAFF
>TRBJ2-7|TRBV19|.|TRBD1
TGTGCCAGCACAAGGGGGCCCTCCTACGAGCAGTACTTC
CASTRGPSYEQYF
>TRBJ1-1|TRBV15|few|.
TGTGCCACCAGCAGACCCCGCTTGAGTGGTGAAGCTTTCTTT
CATSRPRLSGEAFF
>TRBJ1-1|TRBV6-1|once|TRBD1
TGTGCCAGCAGTGAGAGCAGGGGGAGTGGTGAAGCTTTCTTT
CASSESRGSGEAFF
>TRBJ1-5|TRBV10-1|.|.
TGCGCCAGCATTCCAAGAGGATTAAGCAATCAGCCCCAGCATTTT
CASIPRGLSNQPQHF
>TRBJ2-3|TRBV5-1|.|TRBD1
TGCGCCAGCAGCTTGGGGGACAGCCTAATCACAGATACGCAGTATTTT
CASSLGDSLITDTQYF
>TRBJ2-1|TRBV4-2|.|TRBD1
TGTGCCAGCAGCCAACTACGACAGGGGGCGCTTTACAATGAGCAGTTCTTC
CASSQLRQGALYNEQFF
>TRBJ2-3|TRBV9|.|TRBD1
TGTGCCAGCAGCTCCCGGACAGGGAGCACAGATACGCAGTATTTT
CASSSRTGSTDTQYF
>TRBJ1-1|TRBV10-3|few|TRBD1
TGTGCCATCAGGGACAGGGGGTTTGAGAACACTGAAGCTTTCTTT
CAIRDRGFENTEAFF
>TRBJ2-7|TRBV15|.|TRBD2
TGTGCCACCAGCAGAGATCTGGCGGGAGCCTACGAGCAGTACTTC
CATSRDLAGAYEQYF
>TRBJ1-5|TRBV2|few|TRBD1
TGTGCCAGCAGTCGGGACAGGGGGGAGCCCCAGCATTTT
CASSRDRGEPQHF
>TRBJ2-7|TRBV2|.|.
TGTGCCAGCAGTGGCGGACTACTTCTCCCCGAGCAGTACTTC
CASSGGLLLPEQYF
>TRBJ2-7|TRBV5-6|once|.
TGTGCCAGCAGCCTCTTGGGGCCCCGCGAGCAGTACTTC
CASSLLGPREQYF
>TRBJ2-5|TRBV18|.|.
TGTGCCAGCTCACCCTACGGGTCCAGACAAGAGACCCAGTACTTC
CASSPYGSRQETQYF